A single sample is the source of the 25 T cell receptor beta chains below, sequenced in a study of blood T cell repertoires in COVID-19 (dated by TCRdb to between 2020 and 2021). The library was obtained by the immunoSEQ multiplex PCR assay. The clones in this table, taken by TCRdb from immuneACCESS, are in-frame only. Not every clone is retained; where verified, under half of the shortfall comes from an unresolved V gene, and the cause of the rest is unknown. Counted in this sample were some 240,000 clones; 65% to 90% of them appeared once. The top ten constitute roughly a tenth of the sample. The material sequenced was peripheral blood. These receptors were obtained from a man aged 45-65 years with active or convalescent COVID-19.

The chain employs TRBV5-1 and TRBJ1-2; 8 bases agree with TRBD1. The V gene end was trimmed by 0 bases and the J gene end by 8 bases; junction bases not matched to a gene: 6. Germline-derived CDR1 and CDR2 are SGHRS and YFSETQ. The CDR3 spans 14 residues. CDR3 DNA: TGCGCCAGCAGCTTGGGACAGGGGTTGTTGGGCTACACCTTC. This gives the protein CASSLGQGLLGYTF.

In DNA, the CDR3 is TGTGCCAGCAGTTACCGCTGGACGGCGGAGGGCACTGAAGCTTTCTTT. Amino acid sequence: CASSYRWTAEGTEAFF. The genes are TRBV6-5 and TRBJ1-1; D is unresolved. CDR1 and CDR2 (germline): MNHEY, SVGAGI. V gave up 2 bases and J gave up 4 bases, with 17 bases separating them. This CDR3 has 16 residues.

This clone was counted between two and nine times. The chain couples TRBV4-2 to TRBJ1-2, with D unresolved. Trimming pared 0 bases from V and 2 bases from J, leaving 10 bases between. The CDR3 loop spans 15 amino acids. Looked up from germline, CDR1 is LGHNA and CDR2 is YNFKEQ. This CDR3 is CASSQDIAYNYGYTF. CDR3 in DNA: TGTGCCAGCAGCCAAGATATAGCGTACAACTATGGCTACACCTTC.

The count of this clone is one. An end of the junction does not agree with germline; a read error may underlie this. This chain links TRBV11-2 with TRBJ2-1, with 7 nucleotides matching TRBD2. Per germline, CDR1 SGHAT and CDR2 FQNNGV. This CDR3 region has 13 residues. The chain's CDR3 is CASSLRSTSDGVF. The CDR3 DNA reads as TGTGCCAGCAGCTTAAGATCTACTAGCGACGGAGTCTTC.

The chain uses TRBV7-2 and TRBJ1-1, with a possible D match to TRBD1 (6 bases). Germline V gives CDR1 SGHTA, CDR2 FQGNSA. Deletions cut 6 bases from V and 0 bases from J, with 11 bases between. CDR3 length equals 14 residues. Written as DNA, the CDR3 is TGTGCCAGCAGTCCGGGACATCTGAACACTGAAGCTTTCTTT. Its protein product is CASSPGHLNTEAFF.

The chain has TRBV5-1 and TRBJ2-5; 9 bases agree with TRBD2. CDR1 SGHRS and CDR2 YFSETQ come from the germline V gene. V was clipped by 0 bases and J by 5 bases; unmatched bases: 11. The CDR3 is 17 residues long. The CDR3 sequence is CASSLAVAGEVRETQYF. The CDR3 DNA follows: TGCGCCAGCAGCTTGGCCGTAGCGGGGGAGGTAAGGGAGACCCAGTACTTC.

The genes are TRBV6-6 and TRBJ1-4; a weak D match, TRBD1 (5 bases). CDR1 MNHNY and CDR2 SVGAGI come from the germline V gene (reference sequence). This CDR3 is built from 15 residues. V was pared by 4 bases and J by 8 bases, with 17 bases between. CDR3 loop: CASSSYDGRGEKLFF. CDR3 nucleotides: TGTGCCAGCAGTTCATACGATGGACGGGGGGAAAAACTGTTTTTT.

This chain connects TRBV7-8 to TRBJ2-1; D may be TRBD1 (5 bases). Germline V gene lookup returns CDR1 SGHVS and CDR2 FQNEAQ. CDR3 size: 10 residues. Trimming took 8 bases from V and 8 from J, leaving 7 bases between them. For the CDR3, the DNA is TGTGCCAGCGGACACTATGAGCAGTTCTTC. This encodes CASGHYEQFF.

J is TRBJ2-1 and V is TRBV19; a weak D match, TRBD2 (6 bases). Germline-derived CDR1 and CDR2 are LNHDA and SQIVND (reference sequence). V shed 6 bases and J shed 6 bases, with 18 bases lying between them. The CDR3 sequence is 15 residues long. In nucleotides, the CDR3 is TGTGCCAGTAGGTACCGGGACTTCCCCCTCAATGAGCAGTTCTTC. Translated, it gives CASRYRDFPLNEQFF.

The rearrangement joins TRBV7-2 to TRBJ1-1; no definite D call. CDR1 is SGHTA, CDR2 FQGNSA, per germline. This CDR3 is built from 16 residues. V lost 1 base, J lost 0 bases, and 12 bases lay in between. The CDR3 coding sequence is TGTGCCAGCAGCTTAGGTCGGCCTAGACTGAACACTGAAGCTTTCTTT. It specifies CASSLGRPRLNTEAFF.

The chain links TRBV6-6 to TRBJ2-1; the D gene is possibly TRBD2 (5 bases). Germline CDR1 MNHNY, CDR2 SVGAGI (reference sequence). The CDR3 is 15 residues long. V lost 2 bases and J 5 bases, leaving 13 bases between the germline ends. CDR3 protein: CASSYASRPDNEQFF. The CDR3 DNA follows: TGTGCCAGCAGTTACGCTAGCAGGCCCGACAATGAGCAGTTCTTC.

The gene calls are TRBV6-2 or TRBV6-3 and TRBJ2-1, with 8 bases lining up with TRBD2. The CDR3 is 14 residues long. CDR1 is MNHEY, CDR2 SVGEGT, per germline. The J segment lost 6 bases and the V segment lost 2 bases, leaving 3 bases of the junction unmatched. The CDR3 protein is CASSYGLAGNEQFF. The CDR3 DNA reads TGTGCCAGCAGTTACGGACTAGCTGGCAATGAGCAGTTCTTC.

In its sample, this clone was seen a few times. CDR3 DNA sequence: TGTGCCAGCTCACCACAAGGCGACAGAGAAGCTTTCTTT. Its protein product is CASSPQGDREAFF. The genes are TRBV18 and TRBJ1-1; D possibly corresponds to TRBD1 (5 bases). This CDR3 is built from 13 residues. From germline, CDR1 is KGHSH and CDR2 LQKENI. Trimming removed 1 base at V and 8 bases at J, with 11 bases between.

The V call is TRBV28, the J call TRBJ1-1; TRBD1 agrees at 8 bases. V shed 6 bases and J 2 bases; nucleotides not matched to a gene: 14. Germline V gene lookup returns CDR1 MDHEN and CDR2 SYDVKM. The CDR3 is 17 residues long. The CDR3 DNA follows: TGTGCCAGCAGAGTGGCAGGGGGCTCCCTAACTAACACTGAAGCTTTCTTT. Residues: CASRVAGGSLTNTEAFF.

In this sample, this clone turned up a few times. The J gene is TRBJ2-7, the V gene TRBV18; 12 bases line up with TRBD1. V shed 4 bases and J 5 bases; nucleotides not matched to a gene: 12. The CDR3 contains 17 residues. Germline-derived CDR1 and CDR2 are KGHSH and LQKENI. Written as DNA, the CDR3 is TGTGCCAGCTCACAAAACACCCCCGGGACAGGGGGCCACGAGCAGTACTTC. Its translation is CASSQNTPGTGGHEQYF.

The rearrangement joins TRBV15 to TRBJ2-7; 9 nucleotides agree with TRBD2. The CDR3 loop spans 17 amino acids. Looked up from germline, CDR1 is LNHNV and CDR2 is YYDKDF (reference sequence). The junction had 9 bases not matched to a gene; V was cut back by 2 bases and J by 1 base. CDR3 protein: CATSRLRPGLASYEQYV. The CDR3 DNA reads as TGTGCCACCAGCAGATTACGGCCGGGACTAGCTTCCTACGAGCAGTACGTC.

This clone was counted a single time. The J gene is TRBJ1-5, the V gene TRBV6-2 or TRBV6-3; TRBD1 aligns across 10 bases. With 5 bases clipped from V and 7 bases from J, the junction kept 8 bases outside the gene matches. Germline V gene lookup returns CDR1 MNHEY and CDR2 SVGEGT. The CDR3 has 15 residues. This CDR3 is CASSQLGQGGQPQHF. The CDR3 coding sequence is TGTGCCAGCAGTCAACTAGGACAGGGGGGCCAGCCCCAGCATTTT.

The count of this clone is one. The CDR3 loop is CASSVAVTFYNEQFF. The CDR3 region has the DNA TGTGCCAGCAGCGTAGCGGTGACATTTTACAATGAGCAGTTCTTC. This sequence joins TRBV9 and TRBJ2-1; D ambiguous. Germline-derived CDR1 and CDR2 are SGDLS and YYNGEE. Trimming left V 0 bases short and J 4 bases short, with 11 bases between. This CDR3 is built from 15 residues.

V and J are TRBV28 and TRBJ1-2; D call uncertain. The CDR3 contains 13 residues. Germline V CDR1 and CDR2: MDHEN, SYDVKM. V gave up 1 base and J gave up 11 bases, with 14 bases separating them. The CDR3 nucleotides are TGTGCCAGCAGTTTATTGGCAGAAAGATGGTACACCTTC. The encoded protein is CASSLLAERWYTF.

V usage is TRBV2 and J usage is TRBJ1-2, with no clear D. Per germline, CDR1 SNHLY and CDR2 FYNNEI. This CDR3 spans 14 amino acids. The V end lost 8 bases, the J end lost 4 bases, and 17 bases lay between the germline ends. The CDR3 loop is CASFADPPGYGYTF. The DNA of the CDR3 is TGTGCCAGCTTCGCAGATCCTCCTGGCTATGGCTACACCTTC. Using reference TRBV2 and TRBJ1-2 for the parts outside the CDR3, the full variable domain is EPEVTQTPSHQVTQMGQEVILRCVPISNHLYFYWYRQILGQKVEFLVSFYNNEISEKSEIFDDQFSVERPDGSNFTLKIRSTKLEDSAMYFCASFADPPGYGYTFGSGTRLTVV.

The J gene is TRBJ2-5, the V gene TRBV3-1 (or the pseudogene TRBV3-2); TRBD2 aligns across 8 bases. Germline CDR1 LGHDT, CDR2 YNNKEL (reference sequence). The CDR3 runs to 16 residues. Unmatched junction bases numbered 12, after V lost 4 bases and J lost 5 bases. In DNA, the CDR3 is TGTGCCAGCAGCCCCCGGGAGGGCGTACACAGGGAGACCCAGTACTTC. Translation gives CASSPREGVHRETQYF.

The chain carries TRBV11-2 and TRBJ1-4; 9 bases align to TRBD1. V was pared by 6 bases and J by 3 bases, with 11 bases of the junction left unmatched. There are 17 residues in the CDR3. Germline values: CDR1 SGHAT, CDR2 FQNNGV. In DNA, the CDR3 is TGTGCCAGCAGTCCGCCCCACAGGGGGCTGGCTAATGAAAAACTGTTTTTT. Its translation: CASSPPHRGLANEKLFF.

CDR3 DNA: TGTGCCAGCAGCTCCGTGGGACAGAGCAATCAGCCCCAGCATTTT. Translation: CASSSVGQSNQPQHF. This chain links TRBV7-2 with TRBJ1-5; 7 nucleotides match TRBD1. This CDR3 is 15 amino acids long. The germline gives CDR1 SGHTA, CDR2 FQGNSA. V gave up 4 bases and J gave up 1 base; unmatched junction bases: 4.

The chain has TRBV10-3 and TRBJ1-2; maybe TRBD1 (5 bases). Germline CDR1 is ENHRY and CDR2 is SYGVKD. Deletions cut 4 bases from V and 4 bases from J, with 13 bases between. This CDR3 is built from 14 residues. Here the CDR3 reads CAISAAGLGYGYTF. For the CDR3, the DNA is TGTGCCATCAGTGCGGCAGGGTTGGGCTATGGCTACACCTTC.

Notes on this clone: The junction differs from germline at one of its ends, possibly a read error. This chain links TRBV4-1 with TRBJ1-1; 7 bases match TRBD1. Germline V gene data show CDR1 as MGHRA and CDR2 as YSYEKL. The CDR3 spans 15 residues. The CDR3 nucleotides are TGCGCCCGCAGCCGCCCCGGGACAGTGAACACTGAAGCTTTCTTT. Translating it yields CARSRPGTVNTEAFF.